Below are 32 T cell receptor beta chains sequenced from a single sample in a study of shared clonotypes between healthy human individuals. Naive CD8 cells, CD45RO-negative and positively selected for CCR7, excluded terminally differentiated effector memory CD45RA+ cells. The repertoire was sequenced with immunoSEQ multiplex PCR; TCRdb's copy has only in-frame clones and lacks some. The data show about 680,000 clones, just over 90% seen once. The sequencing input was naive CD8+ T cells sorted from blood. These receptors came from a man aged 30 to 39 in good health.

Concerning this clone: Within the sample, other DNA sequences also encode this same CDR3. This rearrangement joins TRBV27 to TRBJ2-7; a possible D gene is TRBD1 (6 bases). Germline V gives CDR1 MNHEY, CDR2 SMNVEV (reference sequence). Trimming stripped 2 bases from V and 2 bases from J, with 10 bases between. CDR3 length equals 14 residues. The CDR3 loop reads CASSLLGGAYEQYF. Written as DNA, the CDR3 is TGTGCCAGCAGTTTACTAGGGGGTGCCTACGAGCAGTACTTC.

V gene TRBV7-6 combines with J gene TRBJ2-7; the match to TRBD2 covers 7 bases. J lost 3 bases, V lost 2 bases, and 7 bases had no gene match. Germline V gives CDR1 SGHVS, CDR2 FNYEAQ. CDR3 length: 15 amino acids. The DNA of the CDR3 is TGTGCCAGCAGCTTATCGGCAGGGAGGGTCTACGAGCAGTACTTC. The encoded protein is CASSLSAGRVYEQYF.

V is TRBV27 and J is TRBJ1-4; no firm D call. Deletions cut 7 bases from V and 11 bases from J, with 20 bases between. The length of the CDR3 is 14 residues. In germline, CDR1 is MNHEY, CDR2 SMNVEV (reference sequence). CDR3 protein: CASKESSLGRKLFF. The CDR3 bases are TGTGCCAGCAAGGAGAGTAGTTTAGGGAGGAAACTGTTTTTT.

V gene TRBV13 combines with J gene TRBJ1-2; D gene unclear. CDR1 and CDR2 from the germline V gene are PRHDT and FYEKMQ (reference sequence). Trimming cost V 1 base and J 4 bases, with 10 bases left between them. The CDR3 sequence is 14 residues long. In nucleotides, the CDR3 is TGTGCCAGCAGCTTAGAAGGAGATGGCTATGGCTACACCTTC. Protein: CASSLEGDGYGYTF.

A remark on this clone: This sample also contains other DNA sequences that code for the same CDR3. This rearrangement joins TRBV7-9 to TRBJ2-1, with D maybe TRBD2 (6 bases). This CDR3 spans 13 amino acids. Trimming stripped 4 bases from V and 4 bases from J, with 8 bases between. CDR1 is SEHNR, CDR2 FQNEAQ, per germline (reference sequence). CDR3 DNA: TGTGCCAGCAGCTCGGGACTTTACAATGAGCAGTTCTTC. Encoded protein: CASSSGLYNEQFF.

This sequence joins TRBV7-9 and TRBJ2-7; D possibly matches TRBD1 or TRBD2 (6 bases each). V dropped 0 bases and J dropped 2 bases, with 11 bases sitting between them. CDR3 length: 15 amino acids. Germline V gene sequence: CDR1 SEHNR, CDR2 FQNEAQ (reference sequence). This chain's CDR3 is CASSLATGATYEQYF. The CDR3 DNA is TGTGCCAGCAGCTTAGCGACGGGGGCCACCTACGAGCAGTACTTC. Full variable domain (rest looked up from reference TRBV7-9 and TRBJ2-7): DTGVSQNPRHKITKRGQNVTFRCDPISEHNRLYWYRQTLGQGPEFLTYFQNEAQLEKSRLLSDRFSAERPKGSFSTLEIQRTEQGDSAMYLCASSLATGATYEQYFGPGTRLTVT.

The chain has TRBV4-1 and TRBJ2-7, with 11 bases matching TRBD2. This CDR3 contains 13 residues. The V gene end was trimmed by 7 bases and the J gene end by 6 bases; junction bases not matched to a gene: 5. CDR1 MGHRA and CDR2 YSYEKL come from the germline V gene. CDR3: CASTLAGGGEQYF. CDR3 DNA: TGCGCCAGCACGCTAGCGGGAGGCGGCGAGCAGTACTTC.

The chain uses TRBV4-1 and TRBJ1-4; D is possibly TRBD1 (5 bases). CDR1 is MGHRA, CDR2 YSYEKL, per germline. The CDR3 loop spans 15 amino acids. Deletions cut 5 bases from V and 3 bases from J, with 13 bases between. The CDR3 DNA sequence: TGCGCCAGCAGCTTCCGGGACCTTTCTAATGAAAAACTGTTTTTT. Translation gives CASSFRDLSNEKLFF.

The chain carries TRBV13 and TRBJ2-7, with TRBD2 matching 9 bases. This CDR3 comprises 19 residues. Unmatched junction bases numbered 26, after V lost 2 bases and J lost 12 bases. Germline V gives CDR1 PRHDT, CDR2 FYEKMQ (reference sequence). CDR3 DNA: TGTGCCAGCAGCTTAAGTTCGAGCAGGGGATTGGCTAGCGGGGAGGCGCGGTACTTC. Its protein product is CASSLSSSRGLASGEARYF.

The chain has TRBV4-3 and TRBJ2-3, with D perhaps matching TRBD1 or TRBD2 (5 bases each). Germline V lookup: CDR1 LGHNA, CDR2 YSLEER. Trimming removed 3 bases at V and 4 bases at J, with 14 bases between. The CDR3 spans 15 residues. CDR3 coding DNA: TGCGCCAGCAGCCATGCCCGGGGCCTCCCAGATACGCAGTATTTT. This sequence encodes CASSHARGLPDTQYF.

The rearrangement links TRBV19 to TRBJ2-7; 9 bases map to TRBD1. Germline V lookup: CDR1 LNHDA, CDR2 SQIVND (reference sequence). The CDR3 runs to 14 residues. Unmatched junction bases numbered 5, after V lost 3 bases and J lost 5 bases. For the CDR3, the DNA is TGTGCCAGTAGTATCGGGACAGGGATCAACGAGCAGTACTTC. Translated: CASSIGTGINEQYF.

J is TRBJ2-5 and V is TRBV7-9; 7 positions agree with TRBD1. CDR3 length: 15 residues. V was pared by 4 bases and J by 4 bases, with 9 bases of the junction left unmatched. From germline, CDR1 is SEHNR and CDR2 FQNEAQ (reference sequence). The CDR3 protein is CASSSKGTVSETQYF. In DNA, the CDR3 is TGTGCCAGCAGCTCCAAAGGGACAGTATCAGAGACCCAGTACTTC.

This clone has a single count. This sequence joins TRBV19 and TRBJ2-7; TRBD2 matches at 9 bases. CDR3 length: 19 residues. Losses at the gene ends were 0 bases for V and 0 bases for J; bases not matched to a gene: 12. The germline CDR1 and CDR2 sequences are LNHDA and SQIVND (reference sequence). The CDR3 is CASSIDLSGTSSSSYEQYF. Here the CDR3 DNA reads TGTGCCAGTAGTATAGATCTATCCGGGACTAGCAGCAGCTCCTACGAGCAGTACTTC. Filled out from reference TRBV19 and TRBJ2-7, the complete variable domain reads DGGITQSPKYLFRKEGQNVTLSCEQNLNHDAMYWYRQDPGQGLRLIYYSQIVNDFQKGDIAEGYSVSREKKESFPLTVTSAQKNPTAFYLCASSIDLSGTSSSSYEQYFGPGTRLTVT.

Here the CDR3 reads CASSLGTGTNYGYTF. The CDR3 nucleotides read TGTGCCAGCAGTTTGGGGACAGGGACTAACTATGGCTACACCTTC. The chain links TRBV27 to TRBJ1-2; 9 bases agree with TRBD1. Germline CDR1 is MNHEY and CDR2 is SMNVEV (reference sequence). This CDR3 comprises 15 residues. After removal of 3 bases from V and 0 bases from J, the junction contained 2 bases not matched to a gene.

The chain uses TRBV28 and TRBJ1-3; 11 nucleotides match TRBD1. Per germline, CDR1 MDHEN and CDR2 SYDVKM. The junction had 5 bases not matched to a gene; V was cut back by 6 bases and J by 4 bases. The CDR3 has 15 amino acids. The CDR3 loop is CASSGQGAQGNTIYF. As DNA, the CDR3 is TGTGCCAGCAGCGGACAGGGGGCACAGGGAAACACCATATATTTT.

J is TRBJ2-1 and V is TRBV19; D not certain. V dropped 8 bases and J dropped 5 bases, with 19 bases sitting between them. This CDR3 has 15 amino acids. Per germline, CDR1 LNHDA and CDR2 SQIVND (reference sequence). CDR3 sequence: CASASTPRGHNEQFF. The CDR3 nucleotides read TGTGCCAGTGCTTCGACTCCCAGAGGCCACAATGAGCAGTTCTTC.

CDR3 nucleotide sequence: TGTGCCAGCAGCTTAACAGGGGGCGAGGACCGCTATGGCTACACCTTC. Amino acid sequence: CASSLTGGEDRYGYTF. V is TRBV11-2 and J is TRBJ1-2, with 9 bases fitting TRBD1. The ends lost 2 bases at V and 4 bases at J; junction bases unmatched: 8. The CDR3 is made up of 16 amino acids. CDR1 and CDR2 (germline): SGHAT, FQNNGV. The entire variable domain, with the rest obtained from reference TRBV11-2 and TRBJ1-2, is as follows: EAGVAQSPRYKIIEKRQSVAFWCNPISGHATLYWYQQILGQGPKLLIQFQNNGVVDDSQLPKDRFSAERLKGVDSTLKIQPAKLEDSAVYLCASSLTGGEDRYGYTFGSGTRLTVV.

This chain's CDR3 is CATSRHGTSGYEQYF. DNA of the CDR3: TGTGCCACCAGCAGGCACGGGACTAGCGGCTACGAGCAGTACTTC. The chain uses TRBV15 and TRBJ2-7, with 11 bases identical to TRBD2. The V gene's germline CDR1 is LNHNV and CDR2 YYDKDF (reference sequence). The CDR3 has 15 residues. Trimming cost V 3 bases and J 3 bases; bases outside gene matches: 4.

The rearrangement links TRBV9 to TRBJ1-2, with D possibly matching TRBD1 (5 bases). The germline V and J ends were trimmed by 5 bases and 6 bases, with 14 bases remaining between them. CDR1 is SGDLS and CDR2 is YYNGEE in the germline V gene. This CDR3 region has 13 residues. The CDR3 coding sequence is TGTGCCAGCAGGGGAGGGGTGGGGAATGGCTACACCTTC. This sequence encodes CASRGGVGNGYTF.

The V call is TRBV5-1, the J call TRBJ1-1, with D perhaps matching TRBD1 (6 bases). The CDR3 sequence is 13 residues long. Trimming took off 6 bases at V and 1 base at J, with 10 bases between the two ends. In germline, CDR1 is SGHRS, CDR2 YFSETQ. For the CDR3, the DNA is TGCGCCAGCAAGGGGGGGGCGAACACTGAAGCTTTCTTT. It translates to CASKGGANTEAFF.

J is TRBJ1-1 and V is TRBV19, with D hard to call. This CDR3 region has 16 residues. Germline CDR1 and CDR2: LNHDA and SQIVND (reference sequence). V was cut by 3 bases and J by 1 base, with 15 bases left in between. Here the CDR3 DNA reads TGTGCCAGTAGTATTTTACCCCGAAAGAGGAACACTGAAGCTTTCTTT. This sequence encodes CASSILPRKRNTEAFF.

The CDR3 protein is CATSRVLKGRETQYF. For the CDR3, the DNA is TGTGCCACCAGCAGAGTCCTTAAGGGAAGAGAGACCCAGTACTTC. The rearrangement links TRBV15 to TRBJ2-5; unclear D gene. In germline, CDR1 is LNHNV, CDR2 YYDKDF (reference sequence). The CDR3 has 15 amino acids. Trimming removed 1 base at V and 4 bases at J, with 13 bases between.

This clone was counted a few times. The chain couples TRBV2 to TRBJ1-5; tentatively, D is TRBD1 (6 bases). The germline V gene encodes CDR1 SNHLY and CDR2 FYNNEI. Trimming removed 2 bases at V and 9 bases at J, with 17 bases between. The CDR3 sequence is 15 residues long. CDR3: CASSETTGRVRPQHF. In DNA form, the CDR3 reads TGTGCCAGCAGTGAAACTACAGGGCGAGTACGGCCCCAGCATTTT.

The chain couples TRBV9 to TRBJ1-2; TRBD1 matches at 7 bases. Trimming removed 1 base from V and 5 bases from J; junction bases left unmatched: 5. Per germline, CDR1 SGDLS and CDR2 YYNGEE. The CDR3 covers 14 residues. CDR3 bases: TGTGCCAGCAGCGTATCAGGGGGGTGGTATGGCTACACCTTC. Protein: CASSVSGGWYGYTF.

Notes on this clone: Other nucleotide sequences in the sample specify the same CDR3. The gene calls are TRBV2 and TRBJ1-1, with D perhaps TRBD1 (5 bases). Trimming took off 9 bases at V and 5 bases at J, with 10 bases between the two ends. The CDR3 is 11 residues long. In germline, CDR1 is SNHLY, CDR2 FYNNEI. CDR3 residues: CASTWGTEAFF. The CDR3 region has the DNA TGTGCCAGTACTTGGGGGACTGAAGCTTTCTTT.

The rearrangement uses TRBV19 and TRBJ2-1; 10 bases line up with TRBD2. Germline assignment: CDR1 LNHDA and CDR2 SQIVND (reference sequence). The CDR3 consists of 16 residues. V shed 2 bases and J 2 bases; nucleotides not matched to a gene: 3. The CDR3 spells CASSIILAGAYNEQFF. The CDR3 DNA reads TGTGCCAGTAGTATAATTCTAGCGGGGGCCTACAATGAGCAGTTCTTC.

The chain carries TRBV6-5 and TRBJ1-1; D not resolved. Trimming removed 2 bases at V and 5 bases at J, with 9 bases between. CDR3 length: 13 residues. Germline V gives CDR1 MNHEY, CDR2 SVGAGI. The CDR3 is CASSYLGRTEAFF. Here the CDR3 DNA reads TGTGCCAGCAGTTACCTGGGCCGGACTGAAGCTTTCTTT.

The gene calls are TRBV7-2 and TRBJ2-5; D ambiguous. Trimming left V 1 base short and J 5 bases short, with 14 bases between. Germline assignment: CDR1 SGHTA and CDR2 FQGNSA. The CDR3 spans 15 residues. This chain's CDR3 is CASSLEYPVPETQYF. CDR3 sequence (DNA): TGTGCCAGCAGCTTAGAATATCCCGTCCCGGAGACCCAGTACTTC.

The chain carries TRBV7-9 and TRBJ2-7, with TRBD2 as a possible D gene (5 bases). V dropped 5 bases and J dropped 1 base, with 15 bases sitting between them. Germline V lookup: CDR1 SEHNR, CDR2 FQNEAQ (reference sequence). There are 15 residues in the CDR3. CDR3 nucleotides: TGTGCCAGCAGCAAATACTCGAGCGGTTCCTACGAGCAGTACTTC. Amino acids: CASSKYSSGSYEQYF.

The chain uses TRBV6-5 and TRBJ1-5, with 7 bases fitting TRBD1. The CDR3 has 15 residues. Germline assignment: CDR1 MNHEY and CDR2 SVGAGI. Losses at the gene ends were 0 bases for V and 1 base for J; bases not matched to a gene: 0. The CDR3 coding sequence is TGTGCCAGCAGTTACTCGGGACAGAGCAATCAGCCCCAGCATTTT. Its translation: CASSYSGQSNQPQHF.

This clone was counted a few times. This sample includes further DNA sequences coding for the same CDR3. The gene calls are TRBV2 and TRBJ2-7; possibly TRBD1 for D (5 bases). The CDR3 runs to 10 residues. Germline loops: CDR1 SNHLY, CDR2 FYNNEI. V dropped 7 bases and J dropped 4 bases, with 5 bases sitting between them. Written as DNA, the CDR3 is TGTGCCAGCAAGGGGTACGAGCAGTACTTC. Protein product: CASKGYEQYF.

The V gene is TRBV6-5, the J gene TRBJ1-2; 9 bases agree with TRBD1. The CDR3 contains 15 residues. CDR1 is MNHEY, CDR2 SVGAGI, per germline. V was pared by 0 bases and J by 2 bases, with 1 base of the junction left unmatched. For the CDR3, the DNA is TGTGCCAGCAGTTACTCAGGGACAGGGAACTATGGCTACACCTTC. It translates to CASSYSGTGNYGYTF.